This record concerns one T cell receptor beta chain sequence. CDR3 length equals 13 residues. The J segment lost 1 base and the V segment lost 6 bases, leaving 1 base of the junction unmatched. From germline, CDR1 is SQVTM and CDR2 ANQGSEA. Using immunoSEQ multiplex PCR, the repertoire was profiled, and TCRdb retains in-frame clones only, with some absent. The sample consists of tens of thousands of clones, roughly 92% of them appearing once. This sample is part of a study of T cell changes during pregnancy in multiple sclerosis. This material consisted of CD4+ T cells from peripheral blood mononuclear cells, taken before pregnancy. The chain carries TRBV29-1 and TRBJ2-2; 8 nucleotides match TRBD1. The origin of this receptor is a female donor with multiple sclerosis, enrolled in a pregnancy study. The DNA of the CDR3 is TGCAGCGTGGGGACAGGGAACACCGGGGAGCTGTTTTTT. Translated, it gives CSVGTGNTGELFF.